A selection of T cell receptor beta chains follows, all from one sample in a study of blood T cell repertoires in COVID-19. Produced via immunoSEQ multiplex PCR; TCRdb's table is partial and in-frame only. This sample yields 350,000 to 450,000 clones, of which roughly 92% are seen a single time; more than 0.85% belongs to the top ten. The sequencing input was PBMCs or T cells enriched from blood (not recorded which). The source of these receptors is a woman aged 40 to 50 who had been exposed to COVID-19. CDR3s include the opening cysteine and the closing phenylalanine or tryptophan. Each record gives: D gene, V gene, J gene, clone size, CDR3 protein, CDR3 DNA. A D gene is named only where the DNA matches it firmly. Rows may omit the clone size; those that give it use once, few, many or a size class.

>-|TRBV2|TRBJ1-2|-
CASSAQAYYGYTF
TGTGCCAGCAGTGCACAGGCCTACTATGGCTACACCTTC
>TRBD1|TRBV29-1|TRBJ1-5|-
CSVGQGDSNQPQHF
TGCAGCGTTGGACAGGGGGATAGCAATCAGCCCCAGCATTTT
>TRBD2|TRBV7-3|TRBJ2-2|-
CASSLRGIAGGRNTGELFF
TGTGCCAGCAGCTTACGAGGCATAGCGGGGGGCCGGAACACCGGGGAGCTGTTTTTT
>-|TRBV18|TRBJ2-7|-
CASSPPSSYEQYF
TGTGCCAGCTCACCCCCGAGCTCCTACGAGCAGTACTTC
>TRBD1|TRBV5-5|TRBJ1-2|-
CASSASHRTGIFGYTF
TGTGCCAGCAGCGCAAGCCACCGGACAGGGATATTTGGCTACACCTTC
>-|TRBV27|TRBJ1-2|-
CASLRLLAGLDYGYTF
TGTGCCAGCCTCCGTTTATTAGCAGGGCTAGACTATGGCTACACCTTC
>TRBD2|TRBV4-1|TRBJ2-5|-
CASSRLAGDQETQYF
TGCGCCAGCAGCCGACTAGCGGGAGACCAAGAGACCCAGTACTTC
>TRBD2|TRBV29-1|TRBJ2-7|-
CSVEESWGLAGTQYF
TGCAGCGTTGAAGAATCATGGGGACTAGCGGGGACGCAGTACTTC
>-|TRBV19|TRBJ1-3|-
CASSILGPGNTIYF
TGTGCCAGTAGTATTTTGGGGCCTGGAAACACCATATATTTT
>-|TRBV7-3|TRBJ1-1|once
CASSLIGAKNTEAFF
TGTGCCAGCAGCTTAATAGGGGCCAAGAACACTGAAGCTTTCTTT
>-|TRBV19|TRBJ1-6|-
CASTGSYNSPLHF
TGTGCCAGCACTGGCTCCTATAATTCACCCCTCCACTTT
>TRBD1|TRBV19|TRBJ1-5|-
CASSITGTGGNQPQHF
TGTGCCAGTAGTATAACCGGGACAGGGGGCAATCAGCCCCAGCATTTT
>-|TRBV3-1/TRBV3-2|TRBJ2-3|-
CASSHMQRRADTQYF
TGTGCCAGCAGCCACATGCAAAGGCGGGCCGATACGCAGTATTTT
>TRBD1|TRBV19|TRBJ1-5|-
CASTEQDRRNQPQHF
TGTGCCAGTACCGAACAGGACAGGAGAAATCAGCCCCAGCATTTT
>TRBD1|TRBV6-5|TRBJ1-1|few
CASMTGGNTEAFF
TGTGCCAGCATGACAGGGGGGAACACTGAAGCTTTCTTT
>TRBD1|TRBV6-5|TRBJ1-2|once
CASSSTGGIIDGYTF
TGTGCCAGCAGTTCGACAGGGGGCATAATTGATGGCTACACCTTC
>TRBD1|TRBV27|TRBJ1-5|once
CASSSRQGRGQPQHF
TGTGCCAGCAGTTCTCGACAGGGCAGGGGCCAGCCCCAGCATTTT
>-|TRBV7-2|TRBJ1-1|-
CASSRQGTNTEAFF
TGTGCCAGCAGCCGTCAGGGTACGAACACTGAAGCTTTCTTT
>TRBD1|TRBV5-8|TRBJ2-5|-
CASRDGTALRQSYQETQYF
TGTGCCAGCAGGGACGGGACAGCCCTCAGACAATCTTATCAAGAGACCCAGTACTTC
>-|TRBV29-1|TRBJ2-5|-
CSVGTTYQETQYF
TGCAGCGTTGGTACTACTTACCAAGAGACCCAGTACTTC
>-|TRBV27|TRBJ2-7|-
CASSSGNEQYF
TGTGCCAGCAGCTCCGGGAACGAGCAGTACTTC
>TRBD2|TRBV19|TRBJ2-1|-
CASSIGRGSNNEQFF
TGTGCCAGTAGTATTGGGCGCGGGAGTAACAATGAGCAGTTCTTC
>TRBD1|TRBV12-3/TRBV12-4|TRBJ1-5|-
CASSFRGSATQHF
TGTGCCAGCAGTTTCAGGGGGTCAGCGACCCAGCATTTT
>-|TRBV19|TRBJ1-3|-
CASSISTASGNTIYF
TGTGCCAGTAGTATAAGTACAGCCTCTGGAAACACCATATATTTT
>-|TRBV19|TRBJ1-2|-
CASRPSGGFGYTF
TGTGCCAGTAGACCCTCCGGAGGGTTCGGCTACACCTTC
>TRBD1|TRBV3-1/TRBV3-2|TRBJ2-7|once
CASSQAGQAYYEQYF
TGTGCCAGCAGCCAGGCGGGACAGGCGTACTACGAGCAGTACTTC
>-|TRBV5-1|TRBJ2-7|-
CASSLGDTHYEQYF
TGCGCCAGCAGCTTGGGGGACACCCACTACGAGCAGTACTTC
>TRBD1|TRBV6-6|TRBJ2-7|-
CASTKDRPSSYEQYF
TGTGCCAGCACTAAGGACAGGCCTAGCTCCTACGAGCAGTACTTC
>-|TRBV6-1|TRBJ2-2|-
CANSEGRRVDTGELFF
TGTGCCAACAGTGAGGGTAGGAGGGTCGACACCGGGGAGCTGTTTTTT
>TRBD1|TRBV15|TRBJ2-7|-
CATSRTGQGAYEQYF
TGTGCCACCAGCAGGACGGGACAGGGGGCCTACGAGCAGTACTTC
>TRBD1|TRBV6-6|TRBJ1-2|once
CASSYDRQGANYGYTF
TGTGCCAGCAGTTACGATCGGCAGGGGGCTAACTATGGCTACACCTTC
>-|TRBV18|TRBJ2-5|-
CASCTNREYQETQYF
TGTGCCAGCTGTACCAATAGGGAGTACCAAGAGACCCAGTACTTC
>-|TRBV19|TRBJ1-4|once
CASSIGSRASRELFF
TGTGCCAGTAGTATCGGTTCCAGGGCGTCCCGGGAACTGTTTTTT
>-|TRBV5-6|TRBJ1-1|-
CASSFTGTSYTEAFF
TGTGCCAGCAGTTTTACCGGGACATCTTACACTGAAGCTTTCTTT
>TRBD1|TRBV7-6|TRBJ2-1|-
CASSSKPPQGVSSYNEQFF
TGTGCCAGCAGCTCCAAGCCCCCACAGGGGGTAAGCTCCTACAATGAGCAGTTCTTC
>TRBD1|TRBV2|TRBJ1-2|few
CASRRDRGRGGYTF
TGTGCCAGCAGGAGGGACAGGGGGCGCGGTGGCTACACCTTC
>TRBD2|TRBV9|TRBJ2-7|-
CASSVGTGTSGGNYYEQYF
TGTGCCAGCAGCGTAGGAACCGGGACTAGCGGGGGAAACTACTACGAGCAGTACTTC
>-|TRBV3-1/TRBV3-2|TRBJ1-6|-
CASSSKYNSPLHF
TGTGCCAGCAGCTCAAAATATAATTCACCCCTCCACTTT
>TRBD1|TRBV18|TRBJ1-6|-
CASSPGTGNSPLHF
TGTGCCAGCTCACCAGGGACAGGGAATTCACCCCTCCACTTT
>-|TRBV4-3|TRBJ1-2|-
CASSQGATGIYGYTF
TGCGCCAGCAGCCAAGGGGCAACAGGAATCTATGGCTACACCTTC
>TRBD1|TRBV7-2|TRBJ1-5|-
CASSLRQGIGQPQHF
TGTGCCAGCAGCCTCAGACAGGGTATTGGCCAGCCCCAGCATTTT
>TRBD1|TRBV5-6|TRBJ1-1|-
CASRVGQGRLWATEAFF
TGTGCCAGCAGGGTGGGACAGGGGAGATTGTGGGCCACTGAAGCTTTCTTT
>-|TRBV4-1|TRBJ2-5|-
CASSQVGAETQYF
TGCGCCAGCAGCCAAGTGGGGGCGGAGACCCAGTACTTC
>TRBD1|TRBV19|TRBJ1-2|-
CASRTGDWVDGYTF
TGTGCCAGTAGGACAGGGGATTGGGTTGACGGCTACACCTTC
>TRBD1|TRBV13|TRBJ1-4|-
CASSLDQGVNEKLFF
TGTGCCAGCAGCTTAGATCAGGGGGTTAATGAAAAACTGTTTTTT
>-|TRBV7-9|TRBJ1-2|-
CASSLDGSYGYTF
TGTGCCAGCAGCTTAGACGGGAGCTATGGCTACACCTTC
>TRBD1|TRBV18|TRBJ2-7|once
CASSPTGTGGKEQYF
TGTGCCAGCTCACCAACCGGGACAGGGGGCAAAGAGCAGTACTTC
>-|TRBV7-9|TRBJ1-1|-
CASSYPGASALNTEAFF
TGTGCCAGCAGCTATCCCGGAGCCTCGGCCTTGAACACTGAAGCTTTCTTT
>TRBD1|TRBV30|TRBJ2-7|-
CAWSGGQGAIYEQYF
TGTGCCTGGAGTGGGGGACAGGGGGCGATTTACGAGCAGTACTTC